This TCR beta chain was obtained from a study of blood T cell repertoires in COVID-19. About the study: T cells, B-cell-depleted T cells, or PBMCs supplied cDNA or gDNA.

Sequenced by immunoSEQ multiplex PCR; TCRdb stores in-frame clones only, minus some. The profile shows more than 35,000 clones, roughly nine tenths of them singletons. The germline V gene has CDR1 MNHEY and CDR2 SVGEGT. Trimming stripped 2 bases from V and 1 base from J, with 12 bases between. The CDR3 is 15 amino acids. Source material: peripheral blood. V usage is TRBV6-2 or TRBV6-3 and J usage is TRBJ2-7; maybe TRBD1 (6 bases). This clonotype was sampled from a human donor in a cohort sampled during active COVID-19. CDR3: CASSYPGHLSYEQYF. The CDR3 DNA sequence: TGTGCCAGCAGTTACCCGGGACACTTATCCTACGAGCAGTACTTC.